This TCR beta chain was observed in a study of cytomegalovirus exposure and HLA in healthy donors. The PCR contained 60 Vbeta and 13 Jbeta primers. TCRdb keeps only in-frame clones here, not all; method: immunoSEQ multiplex PCR. This table has roughly 140,000 clones, around 66% appearing once. The CDR3 sequence is 14 residues long. The germline V gene has CDR1 LNHDA and CDR2 SQIVND (reference sequence). V was pared by 1 base and J by 4 bases, with 4 bases of the junction left unmatched. Input material: PBMCs. This TCR was recovered from a young woman in good health and CMV-seropositive. This chain joins TRBV19 and TRBJ2-7, with 7 bases fitting TRBD2. The CDR3 reads CASSIGAGSYEQYF. As DNA, the CDR3 is TGTGCCAGTAGTATAGGAGCGGGGTCTTACGAGCAGTACTTC.